A single sample gave rise to the 16 T cell receptor beta chains below, sequenced in a study of blood T cells in healthy people across ages. Using a J-beta primer mix together with a sample-barcoded 5' primer, a second PCR was run for roughly 6 to 11 cycles. TCRdb redid the calling of the 5' RACE reads with MiXCR, one entry per CDR3 protein. The sample records almost 800,000 distinct CDR3 sequences, more than 45% being singletons. Sequencing was performed on blood. All receptors come from a man aged 30 to 39 in good health.

This rearrangement joins TRBV19 to TRBJ2-1; TRBD1 agrees at 7 bases. The length of the CDR3 is 15 residues. Per the germline V gene, CDR1 is LNHDA and CDR2 is SQIVND (reference sequence). After removal of 1 base from V and 8 bases from J, the junction contained 8 bases not matched to a gene. In DNA form, the CDR3 reads TGTGCCAGTAGTATAGTATGCCAGGGGGTTGATGAGCAGTTCTTC. Protein sequence: CASSIVCQGVDEQFF.

This CDR3 is CASSQVRQGDNEQFF. Here the CDR3 DNA reads TGTGCCAGCAGCCAAGTGCGGCAGGGAGACAATGAGCAGTTCTTC. The chain has TRBV4-2 and TRBJ2-1; D is tentatively TRBD1 or TRBD2 (5 bases each). In germline, CDR1 is LGHNA, CDR2 YNFKEQ. With 1 base removed from V and 5 bases from J, the gap between germline ends came to 12 bases. The CDR3 loop spans 15 amino acids.

The gene calls are TRBV20-1 and TRBJ2-5; no firm D call. In germline, CDR1 is DFQATT, CDR2 SNEGSKA (reference sequence). The CDR3 is 13 residues long. V was cut by 5 bases and J by 5 bases, with 15 bases left in between. The CDR3 is CSAGRHDGETQYF. In DNA form, the CDR3 reads TGCAGTGCTGGACGACATGATGGGGAGACCCAGTACTTC.

The gene calls are TRBV20-1 and TRBJ2-1, with unresolved D. The germline V gene has CDR1 DFQATT and CDR2 SNEGSKA (reference sequence). The CDR3 sequence is 12 residues long. V dropped 3 bases and J dropped 6 bases, with 9 bases sitting between them. CDR3 in DNA: TGCAGTGCTAGTCTGCCGGCCAATGAGCAGTTCTTC. Protein product: CSASLPANEQFF.

Ten or more counts support this clonotype. V gene TRBV7-2 combines with J gene TRBJ2-5; D gene uncertain. V was trimmed by 1 base and J by 5 bases, leaving 14 bases between them. The CDR3 length is 15 residues. Germline CDR1 and CDR2: SGHTA and FQGNSA. CDR3 amino acids: CASSLDAGQWETQYF. The CDR3 coding sequence is TGTGCCAGCAGCTTAGACGCCGGGCAATGGGAGACCCAGTACTTC.

This chain uses TRBV7-2 with TRBJ2-3, with TRBD1 matching over 9 bases. J gave up 8 bases and V 5 bases, and 5 bases lay outside the gene matches. Germline V lookup: CDR1 SGHTA, CDR2 FQGNSA. The CDR3 totals 13 residues. DNA for the CDR3: TGTGCCAGCAGCCGAGACAGGGGGGGTACGCAGTATTTT. This translates into CASSRDRGGTQYF.

The chain recombines TRBV5-1 with TRBJ2-3, with 8 bases that match TRBD2. Germline CDR1 SGHRS, CDR2 YFSETQ. The CDR3 contains 17 residues. V gave up 2 bases and J gave up 4 bases; unmatched junction bases: 12. DNA for the CDR3: TGCGCCAGCAGCTTAGGATTTGCGGGAGGCGGATCAGATACGCAGTATTTT. The encoded protein is CASSLGFAGGGSDTQYF.

V and J are TRBV27 and TRBJ2-7; D possibly corresponds to TRBD2 (5 bases). Germline CDR1 is MNHEY and CDR2 is SMNVEV (reference sequence). The CDR3 is made up of 15 amino acids. Trimming stripped 5 bases from V and 0 bases from J, with 14 bases between. The chain's CDR3 is CASSKVGMSSYEQYF. CDR3 sequence (DNA): TGTGCCAGCAGTAAGGTCGGGATGAGCTCCTACGAGCAGTACTTC.

This clonotype has just a few counts. The chain has TRBV25-1 and TRBJ2-7; D is possibly TRBD1 (5 bases). Germline CDR1 and CDR2: MGHDK and SYGVNS. There are 12 residues in the CDR3. Deletions cut 3 bases from V and 5 bases from J, with 8 bases between. The DNA for the CDR3 is TGTGCCAGCAGTGAGAACAGGCACGAGCAGTACTTC. The encoded protein is CASSENRHEQYF.

V is TRBV20-1 and J is TRBJ2-7; 10 nucleotides agree with TRBD1. This CDR3 has 18 amino acids. CDR1 is DFQATT, CDR2 SNEGSKA, per germline (reference sequence). The J segment lost 7 bases and the V segment lost 3 bases, leaving 21 bases of the junction unmatched. This CDR3 reads CSARNGDRGPYWLREQYF. The CDR3 nucleotides are TGCAGTGCTAGGAATGGGGACAGGGGTCCCTACTGGCTTCGGGAGCAGTACTTC.

This chain uses TRBV19 with TRBJ2-7; weak D call: TRBD2 (5 bases). V lost 3 bases to trimming and J lost 7 bases, with 19 bases between them. Per the germline V gene, CDR1 is LNHDA and CDR2 is SQIVND (reference sequence). This CDR3 has 15 amino acids. DNA of the CDR3: TGTGCCAGTAGTATTGTTAGCGAGACTTACAATGAGCAGTACTTC. The encoded protein is CASSIVSETYNEQYF.

Many counts were recorded for this clonotype. The gene calls are TRBV29-1 and TRBJ2-5; 10 bases line up with TRBD2. The germline CDR1 and CDR2 sequences are SQVTM and ANQGSEA. The CDR3 has 15 amino acids. Unmatched junction bases numbered 6, after V lost 5 bases and J lost 0 bases. CDR3 in DNA: TGCAGCGTTTGGCTAGCGGGAGAGTACCAAGAGACCCAGTACTTC. This codes for CSVWLAGEYQETQYF.

The chain is built from TRBV7-8 and TRBJ2-1; unclear D gene. Between the trimmed V and J ends, which lost 5 bases and 7 bases, there was a span of 9 bases. Per germline, CDR1 SGHVS and CDR2 FQNEAQ. The CDR3 is made up of 12 amino acids. Here the CDR3 DNA reads TGTGCCAGCAGCCCCATGAGGAATGAGCAGTTCTTC. Encoded protein: CASSPMRNEQFF.

This rearrangement joins TRBV15 to TRBJ2-1; D perhaps matches TRBD2 (6 bases). Germline V CDR1 and CDR2: LNHNV, YYDKDF (reference sequence). Between the trimmed V and J ends, which lost 6 bases and 0 bases, there was a span of 15 bases. The CDR3 runs to 16 residues. The CDR3 bases are TGTGCCACCAGAGACGGAGGGAAGAGCTCCTACAATGAGCAGTTCTTC. Encoded protein: CATRDGGKSSYNEQFF.

This clonotype has a handful of counts. The chain recombines TRBV18 with TRBJ2-5, with D possibly being TRBD1 (6 bases). The V and J ends lost 6 bases and 0 bases respectively, with 14 bases between them. The CDR3 contains 15 residues. Germline CDR1 is KGHSH and CDR2 is LQKENI. The CDR3 DNA reads TGTGCCAGCTCCCCTAACCAGGGGTACCAAGAGACCCAGTACTTC. Residues: CASSPNQGYQETQYF.

V gene TRBV12-3 or TRBV12-4 combines with J gene TRBJ1-2, with 9 positions matching TRBD1. The CDR3 extends over 13 amino acids. V gave up 3 bases and J gave up 6 bases; unmatched junction bases: 2. The CDR3 bases are TGTGCCAGCAGTTTGAGGACAGGGGATGGCTACACCTTC. Translated, it gives CASSLRTGDGYTF.